Shown below are 13 T cell receptor beta chains from a single sample sequenced in a study of spatial heterogeneity in lung cancer. The time point is: sample taken at primary tumor resection. Sequencing was performed on whole RNA extracted from tumor and nontumor lung tissue, or from frozen PBMC, and the material was left unsorted. MiXCR, applied by TCRdb to the 5' RACE reads, yields one record per CDR3 protein. Here the sample spans more than 9,000 distinct CDR3 sequences, about 15% being singletons. Sequencing used PBMCs, obtained at surgery. The receptors were gathered from a male donor with early-stage non-small cell lung cancer.

This chain connects TRBV24-1 to TRBJ1-2; no firm D call. Germline CDR1 is KGHDR and CDR2 is SFDVKD. V dropped 4 bases and J dropped 4 bases, with 9 bases sitting between them. The CDR3 runs 13 residues. Here the CDR3 DNA reads TGTGCCACCAGTGAAGATGGACCCTATGGCTACACCTTC. This gives the protein CATSEDGPYGYTF.

This clonotype was observed a few times. The chain recombines TRBV3-1 with TRBJ2-5; D perhaps matches TRBD1 (5 bases). Trimming took 2 bases from V and 1 from J, leaving 11 bases between them. CDR3 length: 15 amino acids. In germline, CDR1 is LGHDT, CDR2 YNNKEL (reference sequence). CDR3: CASSQLRGFQETQYF. DNA for the CDR3: TGTGCCAGCAGCCAATTAAGGGGTTTCCAAGAGACCCAGTACTTC.

This clonotype showed up just a few times. V gene TRBV7-8 combines with J gene TRBJ2-7; D is undetermined. The germline V gene has CDR1 SGHVS and CDR2 FQNEAQ. The CDR3 spans 14 residues. Trimming removed 5 bases from V and 2 bases from J, with 13 bases in between. CDR3 nucleotides: TGTGCCAGCAGCCCGCGGACCGGCCCCTACGAGCAGTACTTC. It translates to CASSPRTGPYEQYF.

This clonotype was seen repeatedly, ten times or more. This chain uses TRBV11-1 with TRBJ2-1; 8 nucleotides match TRBD2. CDR1 and CDR2 from the germline V gene are SGHAT and FQDESV (reference sequence). The CDR3 runs 14 residues. J was trimmed by 5 bases and V by 5 bases; bases with no gene match: 5. The CDR3 DNA reads as TGTGCCAGCAGCCGGGAGGGGTTGGACAATGAGCAGTTCTTC. It translates to CASSREGLDNEQFF.

The chain carries TRBV20-1 and TRBJ2-1; 11 positions agree with TRBD2. The CDR3 consists of 14 residues. The germline V gene has CDR1 DFQATT and CDR2 SNEGSKA (reference sequence). V lost 8 bases, J lost 6 bases, and 9 bases stayed unmatched. The CDR3, as DNA: TGCAGTTACCACCTAGCGGGAGGCCGCAATGAGCAGTTCTTC. As protein: CSYHLAGGRNEQFF.

This clonotype was picked up many times. The chain uses TRBV28 and TRBJ2-2; tentatively, D is TRBD1 (5 bases). V was cut by 8 bases and J by 1 base, with 8 bases left in between. CDR3 length equals 13 residues. Germline-derived CDR1 and CDR2 are MDHEN and SYDVKM. CDR3 amino acids: CASCRENTGELFF. The CDR3 DNA sequence: TGTGCCAGCTGCAGGGAGAACACCGGGGAGCTGTTTTTT. Full variable domain (rest looked up from reference TRBV28 and TRBJ2-2): DVKVTQSSRYLVKRTGEKVFLECVQDMDHENMFWYRQDPGLGLRLIYFSYDVKMKEKGDIPEGYSVSREKKERFSLILESASTNQTSMYLCASCRENTGELFFGEGSRLTVL.

The J gene is TRBJ2-7, the V gene TRBV7-9; D is unclear. The CDR3 extends over 15 amino acids. V lost 1 base and J lost 0, with 10 bases in between. The germline V gene has CDR1 SEHNR and CDR2 FQNEAQ (reference sequence). This CDR3 reads CASSLVGPNSYEQYF. CDR3 bases: TGTGCCAGCAGCTTAGTCGGGCCGAACTCCTACGAGCAGTACTTC.

In this sample, this clonotype turned up many times. The rearrangement uses TRBV7-9 and TRBJ2-6; D is possibly TRBD1 (5 bases). The germline V gene encodes CDR1 SEHNR and CDR2 FQNEAQ (reference sequence). Trimming took 5 bases from V and 0 from J, leaving 11 bases between them. The CDR3 is 16 amino acids. Here the CDR3 reads CASSLTELSGANVLTF. The CDR3 bases are TGTGCCAGCAGCCTGACAGAACTCTCTGGGGCCAACGTCCTGACTTTC.

The table lists this clonotype with many counts. The rearrangement joins TRBV29-1 to TRBJ1-3; D unresolved. Trimming shortened V by 6 bases and J by 6 bases, and 12 bases separated the two germline ends. Germline assignment: CDR1 SQVTM and CDR2 ANQGSEA. The CDR3 spans 12 residues. The CDR3 region has the DNA TGCAGCGTCCGGGCCCCTCCAAACACCATATATTTT. It specifies CSVRAPPNTIYF. The variable domain in full, with the rest retrieved from reference TRBV29-1 and TRBJ1-3, is SAVISQKPSRDICQRGTSLTIQCQVDSQVTMMFWYRQQPGQSLTLIATANQGSEATYESGFVIDKFPISRPNLTFSTLTVSNMSPEDSSIYLCSVRAPPNTIYFGEGSWLTVV.

As for this clonotype: A read error is possible here, since a much larger clone lies one base away. V is TRBV6-2 or TRBV6-3 and J is TRBJ2-7; D is uncertain. Germline V gives CDR1 MNHEY, CDR2 SVGEGT. The CDR3 totals 12 residues. V was clipped by 4 bases and J by 6 bases, with 10 bases between them. CDR3 in amino acids: CASSSGASEQYF. DNA for the CDR3: TGTGCCAGCAGTTCAGGAGCTTCCGAGCAGTACTTC.

Points on this clonotype: A single base separates this from a much larger clone, so it may be a read error. The chain couples TRBV7-9 to TRBJ2-3, with a possible D match to TRBD2 (5 bases). There are 16 residues in the CDR3. Trimming removed 5 bases from V and 4 bases from J, with 19 bases in between. Germline V CDR1 and CDR2: SEHNR, FQNEAQ (reference sequence). The CDR3 protein is CASSPGLTPSSDTQYF. The CDR3 nucleotides are TGTGCCAGCAGCCCCGGACTGACACCTAGCTCAGATACGCAGTATTTT. Using reference TRBV7-9 and TRBJ2-3 for the parts outside the CDR3, the full variable domain is DTGVSQNPRHKITKRGQNVTFRCDPISEHNRLYWYRQTLGQGPEFLTYFQNEAQLEKSRLLSDRFSAERPKGSFSTLEIQRTEQGDSAMYLCASSPGLTPSSDTQYFGPGTRLTVL.

This clonotype has more than one count but fewer than ten. The rearrangement uses TRBV5-4 and TRBJ2-5; 7 bases map to TRBD1. Germline-derived CDR1 and CDR2 are SGHNT and YYREEE (reference sequence). The V gene end was trimmed by 3 bases and the J gene end by 4 bases; junction bases not matched to a gene: 3. The CDR3 has 13 residues. CDR3 sequence (DNA): TGTGCCAGCAGCTGGGACAGAGTAGAGACCCAGTACTTC. Amino acid sequence: CASSWDRVETQYF.

This clonotype was detected a few times. The chain has TRBV6-1 and TRBJ2-3; 7 bases agree with TRBD2. V dropped 0 bases and J dropped 2; count of bases not matched to a gene: 8. The CDR3 is made up of 17 amino acids. Germline V gene lookup returns CDR1 MNHNS and CDR2 SASEGT. The CDR3 region is CASSEAGRGGYTDTQYF. CDR3 DNA sequence: TGTGCCAGCAGTGAAGCAGGGAGGGGAGGTTACACAGATACGCAGTATTTT.